The 5 T cell receptor beta chains below were found in one sample sequenced in a study of T cell repertoires in cytomegalovirus infection. For these TCRs, the target antigens are not known. MiXCR was run by TCRdb on the reads, yielding one entry per CDR3 protein. The table records around 100,000 distinct CDR3 sequences, under 55% of them present only once. Material: CD8+ T cells from cultured PBMCs, obtained from culture after CMV antigen stimulation. The receptor set was obtained from a human donor in good health (CMV status not recorded). Some clones in this sample may be carry-over from other donors' samples.

This chain connects TRBV6-6 to TRBJ2-5; 9 nucleotides agree with TRBD1. This CDR3 has 14 amino acids. Unmatched junction bases numbered 5, after V lost 5 bases and J lost 4 bases. CDR1 MNHNY and CDR2 SVGAGI come from the germline V gene (reference sequence). The CDR3 DNA sequence: TGTGCCAGCAGTGGGTGGGACAGGGTAGAGACCCAGTACTTC. Amino acids: CASSGWDRVETQYF.

This clonotype came up many times. This chain uses TRBV12-3 or TRBV12-4 with TRBJ2-7, with 8 bases matching TRBD1. The CDR3 totals 15 residues. The ends lost 4 bases at V and 4 bases at J; junction bases unmatched: 9. The CDR3 loop reads CASSSPSGTGYEQYF. In DNA, the CDR3 is TGTGCCAGCAGTTCACCCTCCGGGACAGGATACGAGCAGTACTTC.

The chain joins TRBV12-3 or TRBV12-4 to TRBJ2-6; TRBD1 aligns across 12 bases. The CDR3 is 17 amino acids. V shed 5 bases, J shed 4 bases, and the junction held 6 bases outside the gene matches. The CDR3 sequence: CASSAGQGAWGANVLTF. The CDR3 region has the DNA TGTGCCAGCAGTGCGGGACAGGGGGCGTGGGGGGCCAACGTCCTGACTTTC.

The V and J genes are TRBV7-6 and TRBJ2-7; no definite D call. This CDR3 has 13 amino acids. V lost 5 bases, J lost 4 bases, and 12 bases lay in between. CDR1 and CDR2 from the germline V gene are SGHVS and FNYEAQ. The CDR3: CASSPSEPYEQYF. CDR3 DNA: TGTGCCAGCAGCCCGTCGGAGCCGTACGAGCAGTACTTC.

The J gene is TRBJ1-4, the V gene TRBV2, with 7 bases matching TRBD1. In germline, CDR1 is SNHLY, CDR2 FYNNEI. With 4 bases clipped from V and 5 bases from J, the junction kept 7 bases outside the gene matches. CDR3 length: 15 amino acids. This CDR3 reads CASSGVGTANEKLFF. The CDR3, as DNA: TGTGCCAGCAGTGGGGTCGGGACAGCGAATGAAAAACTGTTTTTT.